Listed below are T cell receptor beta chains from one sample, sequenced in a study of T cell responses to AZD1222 COVID-19 vaccine. Generated by immunoSEQ multiplex PCR, the TCRdb table keeps only in-frame clones and is missing some. The data contain about 140,000 clones, about nine tenths of them singletons. The sample was peripheral blood, taken on day 0 of AZD1222 vaccination. These receptors were collected from an adult in good health. Each CDR3 is given with its conserved first and last residue. Only part of the rows carry a size: once, few, many, or a class if the clone is expanded.

v_gene	j_gene	abundance	CDR3aa
TRBV2	TRBJ2-7	.	CAGGGASYEQYF
TRBV6-5	TRBJ2-6	.	CASSYRGPGANVLTF
TRBV18	TRBJ2-2	.	CASSPRNTGELFF
TRBV11-3	TRBJ2-3	.	CASSLGVGGVGTDTQYF
TRBV7-9	TRBJ1-3	.	CASRPGAAGNTIYF
TRBV6-5	TRBJ1-3	.	CASSRIRSGNTIYF
TRBV28	TRBJ2-7	few	CASPPSGRSSYEQYF
TRBV5-1	TRBJ2-3	once	CASSLGGGAPDTQYF
TRBV6-6	TRBJ2-7	once	CASSYSSRDYSYEQYF
TRBV6-1	TRBJ1-5	.	CASSDRGSEGNQPQHF
TRBV7-9	TRBJ1-1	.	CASSLEGMNTEAFF
TRBV3-1/TRBV3-2	TRBJ2-5	.	CASSQALVLETQYF
TRBV24-1	TRBJ2-3	.	CATSVGIAGRGTDTQYF
TRBV3-1/TRBV3-2	TRBJ1-1	.	CASSQWGMNTEAFF
TRBV5-1	TRBJ2-3	.	CASSLGLPTDTQYF
TRBV5-1	TRBJ1-1	.	CASSQRQTSTEAFF
TRBV5-1	TRBJ1-1	.	CASSPDRGSTEAFF
TRBV19	TRBJ1-2	.	CASMVSGGRNYGYTF
TRBV7-2	TRBJ1-2	.	CASSLGTDHGYTF
TRBV7-9	TRBJ2-5	.	CASSWGRDIRRETQYF
TRBV29-1	TRBJ2-2	once	CSVGSTGAGELFF
TRBV30	TRBJ1-1	.	CAWSNRGITEAFF
TRBV19	TRBJ1-2	.	CASSGSNIYGYTF
TRBV5-5	TRBJ1-5	.	CASSLGQIYSNQPQHF
TRBV4-1	TRBJ1-4	.	CASSSEGIEKLFF
TRBV5-8	TRBJ1-2	.	CASSPGQRYGYTF
TRBV10-1	TRBJ2-5	.	CASSRLAVETQYF
TRBV4-1	TRBJ1-1	.	CASSQGTAFAEAFF
TRBV7-9	TRBJ2-5	.	CASSLWLAGVRETQYF
TRBV7-2	TRBJ2-1	.	CASSLDGLSGLENEQFF
TRBV6-2/TRBV6-3	TRBJ1-5	few	CASSYSDSDPQPQHF
TRBV4-3	TRBJ2-1	.	CASSQVEREAGDEQFF
TRBV30	TRBJ1-6	.	CAWSVGADNSPLHF
TRBV10-1	TRBJ2-7	once	CASSGQGNYEQYF
TRBV6-5	TRBJ2-3	.	CASTMTGSRTDTQYF
TRBV7-2	TRBJ2-1	.	CASSLDPEPLEQFF
TRBV5-4	TRBJ2-6	once	CASSLRGGSGANVLTF
TRBV4-3	TRBJ2-1	.	CASSLAGGPGNEQFF
TRBV4-3	TRBJ2-1	.	CASSQVRDPRDNEQFF
TRBV7-2	TRBJ1-1	.	CASSFRRGGNTEAFF
TRBV29-1	TRBJ2-2	.	CSVAGANTGELFF
TRBV27	TRBJ2-7	many	CASSFSRGPLLYEQYF